Presented here are 20 T cell receptor beta chains from one specimen sequenced in a study of tumor and adjacent non-tumor tissue in lung cancer. This sample's RNA came from whole unsorted tissue. A modified ARM-PCR protocol with three rounds of nested PCR amplified TCRbeta. TCRdb re-called the multiplex PCR reads through MiXCR, storing one row per CDR3 protein. The table has approximately 75,000 distinct CDR3 sequences, roughly 73% seen once. Sample: lung tumor tissue. All receptors derive from a woman aged 45-59 years with non-small cell lung cancer.

Remarks on this clonotype: A read error may produce the germline difference seen at one junction end. The chain links TRBV4-1 to TRBJ2-1, with TRBD2 matching 10 bases. The germline gives CDR1 MGHRA, CDR2 YSYEKL. The CDR3 length is 16 residues. The CDR3 sequence: CTSSQTPGLASNEQFF. CDR3 nucleotide sequence: TGCACCAGCAGCCAAACGCCGGGACTAGCGAGCAATGAGCAGTTCTTC.

This clonotype appeared a single time. The chain employs TRBV10-2 and TRBJ2-1, with 13 nucleotides matching TRBD2. V was clipped by 11 bases and J by 7 bases; unmatched bases: 14. The V gene's germline CDR1 is WSHSY and CDR2 SAAADI. The CDR3 spans 16 residues. The CDR3 DNA reads as TGCGCCGACAGTGAGTCGGGGACTAGCGGGATGAATGAGCAGTTCTTC. This gives the protein CADSESGTSGMNEQFF.

The rearrangement joins TRBV20-1 to TRBJ2-2; D is unresolved. The CDR3 spans 15 residues. CDR1 is DFQATT and CDR2 is SNEGSKA in the germline V gene (reference sequence). V shed 1 base and J shed 7 bases, with 16 bases lying between them. CDR3 DNA sequence: TGCAGTGCTAGAGGGAGCTGGCTGGCACACGGGGAGCTGTTTTTT. Its translation is CSARGSWLAHGELFF.

Note on this clonotype: The junction departs from the called germline gene at one end, perhaps through a read error. This chain's CDR3 is CASSVEGVSNQPQLF. The CDR3 nucleotides read TGTGCCAGCAGCGTGGAGGGTGTTAGCAATCAGCCCCAGCTTTTT. V gene TRBV11-2 combines with J gene TRBJ1-5, with D uncertain. The V gene's germline CDR1 is SGHAT and CDR2 FQNNGV. The CDR3 sequence is 15 residues long.

About this clonotype itself: One base away lies a much larger clone, so this may be a sequencing read error. The chain couples TRBV10-1 to TRBJ2-5; a weak D match, TRBD2 (5 bases). Germline V gene sequence: CDR1 WNHNN, CDR2 SYGVQD (reference sequence). The CDR3 spans 15 residues. V was pared by 0 bases and J by 4 bases, with 12 bases between. For the CDR3, the DNA is TGCGCCAGCAGTGAGTCAGACGGGGTGGGAGAGACCCAGTACTTC. Protein sequence: CASSESDGVGETQYF.

As regards this clonotype: The junction does not match germline at one end; this may be a read error. The gene calls are TRBV10-1 and TRBJ2-2, with a weak D call TRBD2 (5 bases). Germline V gene sequence: CDR1 WNHNN, CDR2 SYGVQD (reference sequence). The CDR3 totals 13 residues. CDR3: CASSASITGELSF. The CDR3 bases are TGCGCCAGCAGTGCCAGTATTACCGGGGAGCTATCTTTT.

About this clonotype: The germline gene is not matched at one end of the junction; a read error may be the cause. This chain joins TRBV4-1 and TRBJ1-5, with unresolved D. Germline V gene lookup returns CDR1 MGHRA and CDR2 YSYEKL. The CDR3 totals 16 residues. Here the CDR3 reads CASSQEKALSNQPLHF. For the CDR3, the DNA is TGCGCCAGCAGCCAAGAAAAGGCCCTTAGCAATCAGCCCCTGCATTTT.

This clonotype has a count of ten or more. The chain combines TRBV28 with TRBJ1-2; no clear D gene. This CDR3 is built from 11 residues. CDR1 is MDHEN, CDR2 SYDVKM, per germline. Trimming left V 4 bases short and J 7 bases short, with 7 bases between. CDR3 amino acids: CASSSAAGYTF. The DNA for the CDR3 is TGTGCCAGCAGTTCTGCGGCTGGCTACACCTTC.

This clonotype was counted many times. This chain uses TRBV7-9 with TRBJ1-2, with a tentative D call TRBD1 (5 bases). CDR1 is SEHNR, CDR2 FQNEAQ, per germline (reference sequence). Trimming removed 5 bases from V and 4 bases from J, with 14 bases in between. The CDR3 sequence is 14 residues long. In nucleotides, the CDR3 is TGTGCCAGCAGCCTAGGGACGGGGTTCTATGGCTACACCTTC. Amino acid sequence: CASSLGTGFYGYTF.

Comments on this clonotype: Being one base from a much bigger clone, this may be a read error. The final CDR3 position lacks the conserved phenylalanine or tryptophan, pointing to a likely read error. The DNA is left out, because the CDR3 cannot be placed on it with certainty; the CDR3 is given as TCRdb lists it. This chain uses TRBV29-1 with TRBJ2-1. Ends included, the CDR3 has 16 residues. Germline V gene data show CDR1 as SQVTM and CDR2 as ANQGSEA. Here the CDR3 reads CSVESLTRSSYNERFI.

Turning to this clonotype: One end of the junction does not line up with germline, which may come from a read error. This chain links TRBV10-3 with TRBJ1-2; D is uncertain. Germline V gives CDR1 ENHRY, CDR2 SYGVKD. CDR3 length equals 14 residues. The CDR3 nucleotides are TGTGCTATCAGTGAGCGTTCTTGGGATAGCGGCTACACCTTC. The encoded protein is CAISERSWDSGYTF.

The CDR3: CASNLLTGTYEQYF. CDR3 nucleotide sequence: TGTGCCAGTAACTTATTAACCGGGACGTACGAGCAGTACTTC. The chain uses TRBV11-2 and TRBJ2-7; D tentatively reads TRBD1 or TRBD2 (5 bases each). Per the germline V gene, CDR1 is SGHAT and CDR2 is FQNNGV. The CDR3 has 14 amino acids. Trimming cost V 9 bases and J 4 bases, with 19 bases left between them.

V and J are TRBV28 and TRBJ1-4; tentative D call: TRBD1 (5 bases). Germline V gene lookup returns CDR1 MDHEN and CDR2 SYDVKM. With 6 bases removed from V and 7 bases from J, the gap between germline ends came to 15 bases. The CDR3 is 14 amino acids. This CDR3 is CASRPTGDIEKLFF. The CDR3 nucleotides are TGTGCCAGCAGGCCTACGGGGGATATTGAAAAACTGTTTTTT.

In its sample, this clonotype was seen many times. This chain joins TRBV5-6 and TRBJ2-1; 7 bases are shared with TRBD2. There are 17 residues in the CDR3. Germline values: CDR1 SGHDT, CDR2 YYEEEE. With V trimmed by 3 bases and J by 4 bases, 13 bases remained unmatched. Here the CDR3 reads CASSSWDYQLRYNEQFF. The CDR3 DNA sequence: TGTGCCAGCAGCTCCTGGGACTACCAGCTAAGGTACAATGAGCAGTTCTTC.

With regard to this clonotype: The junction departs from germline at one end; a sequencing error may be responsible. The chain couples TRBV11-1 to TRBJ2-6; 7 positions match TRBD1. The CDR3 loop spans 15 amino acids. Germline-derived CDR1 and CDR2 are SGHAT and FQDESV (reference sequence). CDR3 sequence reads: CADSLGGSGANLLTF. CDR3 DNA: TGTGCCGACAGCTTAGGGGGCTCTGGGGCCAACCTCCTGACTTTC.

The gene calls are TRBV29-1 and TRBJ1-1; D remains unclear. Between the trimmed V and J ends, which lost 8 bases and 1 base, there was a span of 14 bases. The CDR3 is 13 amino acids. The V gene's germline CDR1 is SQVTM and CDR2 ANQGSEA. The CDR3: CSITVMANTEAFF. Here the CDR3 DNA reads TGCAGCATTACAGTTATGGCGAACACTGAAGCTTTCTTT. The full variable domain, completed using reference TRBV29-1 and TRBJ1-1, is SAVISQKPSRDICQRGTSLTIQCQVDSQVTMMFWYRQQPGQSLTLIATANQGSEATYESGFVIDKFPISRPNLTFSTLTVSNMSPEDSSIYLCSITVMANTEAFFGQGTRLTVV.

Comment on this clonotype: This CDR3 fails to terminate in the conserved phenylalanine or tryptophan, so it likely reflects a read error. The V and J genes are TRBV29-1 and TRBJ1-1, with TRBD1 matching 8 bases. The length of the CDR3 is 14 residues. Germline CDR1 reads SQVTM; CDR2 reads ANQGSEA. As DNA, the CDR3 is TGCATCGTTGTGGTGGGACAGGACAACACTGAAGCTTTCTAT. Translation: CIVVVGQDNTEAFY.

On this clonotype itself: One end of the junction varies from germline; a read error may be responsible. The chain has TRBV29-1 and TRBJ1-3; maybe TRBD1 (5 bases). CDR1 is SQVTM, CDR2 ANQGSEA, per germline. The CDR3 loop spans 15 amino acids. The CDR3 here is CSVHIVGVHGNTIYF. For the CDR3, the DNA is TGTAGCGTTCACATTGTGGGGGTGCATGGAAACACCATATATTTT.

On this clonotype itself: This is likely a read error, given that the CDR3 carries no conserved phenylalanine or tryptophan at its end. The chain links TRBV6-1 to TRBJ1-5, with D uncertain. This CDR3 has 13 amino acids. V was cut by 7 bases and J by 6 bases, with 13 bases left in between. The germline gives CDR1 MNHNS, CDR2 SASEGT. The CDR3 protein is CASKGPSLQPQHV. The CDR3 DNA follows: TGTGCCAGCAAAGGGCCCTCGCTTCAGCCCCAGCATGTT.

A remark on this clonotype: The conserved phenylalanine or tryptophan is not found at the CDR3 terminus, so this likely reflects a read error. The chain is built from TRBV11-1 and TRBJ2-1; the match to TRBD2 covers 7 bases. This CDR3 has 14 amino acids. Germline V CDR1 and CDR2: SGHAT, FQDESV (reference sequence). CDR3 nucleotide sequence: TGTGGCAGCAGCTCAGGACTAGTGGGAGGGTTGCAGTTCCTC. This gives the protein CGSSSGLVGGLQFL.